This T cell receptor beta chain was documented in a study of breast tumors, draining lymph nodes, adjacent tissues. Study-wide results and caveats: Luminal-like breast cancer showed significantly greater tumor-nontumor repertoire similarity than basal-like breast cancer did. Compared with lymph nodes, tumors were less diverse; compared with nontumor tissue, more. The lymph node origin of tumor T cells was framed as consistent with a hypothesis, not demonstrated.

One entry per CDR3 protein results from TCRdb running MiXCR on the multiplex PCR reads. The table records 60,000 to 75,000 distinct CDR3 sequences, roughly 57% of them present only once. This CDR3 is 14 amino acids long. CDR1 is SEHNR and CDR2 is FQNEAQ in the germline V gene (reference sequence). On this clonotype itself: Antigen: not known. The junction departs from the called germline gene at one end, perhaps through a read error.

The rearrangement uses TRBV7-9 and TRBJ2-2; D might be TRBD1 or TRBD2, each matching 5 bases. Material: breast tumor tissue. The receptor's source is a female donor with breast cancer. Some clones in this sample may be carry-over from other donors' samples. The CDR3 sequence: CASSRTTNTGELPF. In DNA, the CDR3 is TGTGCCAGCAGCAGGACAACGAACACCGGGGAGCTGCCTTTT.